The clone carrying this TCR beta chain has at least ten counts. This sample was included in a study of blood T cells in healthy people across ages. The amount of total RNA extracted per sample was at least 5 micrograms. V was pared by 6 bases and J by 6 bases, with 11 bases of the junction left unmatched. This CDR3 is 14 amino acids long. A second PCR of 7 to 11 cycles used a sample-barcoded 5' primer and a J-beta primer mix. Each CDR3 protein is one row after TCRdb ran MiXCR on the 5' RACE reads. The table shows some 750,000 distinct CDR3 sequences, with 22% occurring only once. The origin of this receptor is a man between 70 and 80 years old in good health. The chain links TRBV12-3 or TRBV12-4 to TRBJ2-7, with 7 bases identical to TRBD2. The sample taken for sequencing was blood. The CDR3 is CASSTSAQGLEQYF. Written as DNA, the CDR3 is TGTGCCAGCAGCACTAGCGCCCAGGGTCTCGAGCAGTACTTC.